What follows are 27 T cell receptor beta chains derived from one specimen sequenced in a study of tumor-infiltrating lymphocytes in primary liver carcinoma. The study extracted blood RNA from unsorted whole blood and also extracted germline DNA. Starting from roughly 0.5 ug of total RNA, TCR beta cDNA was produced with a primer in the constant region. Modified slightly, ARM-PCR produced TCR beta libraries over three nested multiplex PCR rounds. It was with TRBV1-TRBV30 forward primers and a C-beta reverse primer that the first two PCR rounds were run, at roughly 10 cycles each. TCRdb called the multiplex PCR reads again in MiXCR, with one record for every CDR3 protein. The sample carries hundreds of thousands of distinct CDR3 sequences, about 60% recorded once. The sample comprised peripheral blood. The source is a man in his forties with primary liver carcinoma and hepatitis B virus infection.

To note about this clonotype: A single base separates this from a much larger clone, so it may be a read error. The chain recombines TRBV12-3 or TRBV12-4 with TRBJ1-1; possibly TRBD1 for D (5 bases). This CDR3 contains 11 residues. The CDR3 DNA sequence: TGTGCCAGCAGTCCACAGGTTGAATCTTTCTTT. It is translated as CASSPQVESFF.

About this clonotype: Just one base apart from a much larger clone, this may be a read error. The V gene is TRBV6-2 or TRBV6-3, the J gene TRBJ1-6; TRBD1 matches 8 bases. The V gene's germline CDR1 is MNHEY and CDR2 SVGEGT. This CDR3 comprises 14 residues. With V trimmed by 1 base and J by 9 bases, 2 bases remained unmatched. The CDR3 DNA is TGTGCCAGCAGTTACTGGGGACAGGTTTCACCCCTCCACTTT. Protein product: CASSYWGQVSPLHF.

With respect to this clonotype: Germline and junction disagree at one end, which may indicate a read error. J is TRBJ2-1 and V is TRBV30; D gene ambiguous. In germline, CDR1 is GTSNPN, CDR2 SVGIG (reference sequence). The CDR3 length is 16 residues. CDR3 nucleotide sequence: TGTGCCTGGAGTACGACCAGTGCGTTCTCCCACAATGAGCAGTTCTTC. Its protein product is CAWSTTSAFSHNEQFF.

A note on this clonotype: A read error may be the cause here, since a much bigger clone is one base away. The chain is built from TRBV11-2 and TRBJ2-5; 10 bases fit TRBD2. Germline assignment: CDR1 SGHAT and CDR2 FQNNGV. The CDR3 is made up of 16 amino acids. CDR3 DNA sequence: TGTGCCAGCAGCTTAGGGGCTAGCGGGAGTCGGGAGGCCCAGTGCTTC. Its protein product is CASSLGASGSREAQCF.

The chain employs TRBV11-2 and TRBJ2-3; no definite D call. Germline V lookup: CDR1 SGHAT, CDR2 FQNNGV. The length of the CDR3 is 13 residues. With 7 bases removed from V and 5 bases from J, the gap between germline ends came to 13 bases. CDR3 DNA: TGTGCCAGCAACCCCCCCCCCGAAGATACGCAGTATTTT. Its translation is CASNPPPEDTQYF.

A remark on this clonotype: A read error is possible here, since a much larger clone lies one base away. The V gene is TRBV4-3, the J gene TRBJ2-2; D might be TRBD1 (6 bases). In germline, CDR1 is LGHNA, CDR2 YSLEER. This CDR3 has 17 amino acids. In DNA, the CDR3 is TGCGCCAGCAACCAAGTAGTGGGGACACCGAAGACCGGGGAGCTGTTTTTT. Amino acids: CASNQVVGTPKTGELFF.

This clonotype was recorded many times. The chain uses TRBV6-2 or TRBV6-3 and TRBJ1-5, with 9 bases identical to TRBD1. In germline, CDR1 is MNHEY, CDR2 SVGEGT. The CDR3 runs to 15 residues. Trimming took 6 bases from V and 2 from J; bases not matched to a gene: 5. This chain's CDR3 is CASRDRGEGNQPQHF. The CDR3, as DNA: TGTGCCAGCAGGGACAGGGGCGAGGGCAATCAGCCCCAGCATTTT.

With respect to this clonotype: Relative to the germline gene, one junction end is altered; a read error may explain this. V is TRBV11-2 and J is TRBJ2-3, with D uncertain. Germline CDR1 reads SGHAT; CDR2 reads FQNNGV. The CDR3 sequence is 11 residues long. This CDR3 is CASRGVITLYF. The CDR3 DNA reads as TGTGCCAGCAGAGGCGTGATAACGCTGTATTTT. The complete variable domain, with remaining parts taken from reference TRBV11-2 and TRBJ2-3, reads EAGVAQSPRYKIIEKRQSVAFWCNPISGHATLYWYQQILGQGPKLLIQFQNNGVVDDSQLPKDRFSAERLKGVDSTLKIQPAKLEDSAVYLCASRGVITLYFGPGTRLTVL.

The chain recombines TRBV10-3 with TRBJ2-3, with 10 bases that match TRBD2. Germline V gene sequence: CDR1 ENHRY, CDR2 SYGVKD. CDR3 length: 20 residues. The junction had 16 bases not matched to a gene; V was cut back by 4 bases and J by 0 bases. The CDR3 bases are TGTGCCATCAGTGGGGGGGGACTAGCGCCCCCCCGGACTAGCACAGATACGCAGTATTTT. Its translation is CAISGGGLAPPRTSTDTQYF.

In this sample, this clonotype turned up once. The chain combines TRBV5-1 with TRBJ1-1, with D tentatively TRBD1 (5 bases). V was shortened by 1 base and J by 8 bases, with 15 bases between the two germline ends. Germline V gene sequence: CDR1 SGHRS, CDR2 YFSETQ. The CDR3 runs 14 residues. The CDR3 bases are TGCGCCAGCAGCTTGCTCGGTGGGGACGGCGAAGCTTTCTTT. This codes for CASSLLGGDGEAFF.

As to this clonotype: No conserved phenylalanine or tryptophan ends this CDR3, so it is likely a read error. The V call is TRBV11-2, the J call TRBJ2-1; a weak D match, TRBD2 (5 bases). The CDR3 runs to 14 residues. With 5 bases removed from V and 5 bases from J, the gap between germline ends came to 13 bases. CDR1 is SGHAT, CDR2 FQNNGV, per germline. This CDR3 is CASSGTRGHNEQFL. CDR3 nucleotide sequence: TGTGCCAGCAGCGGAACTCGGGGTCACAATGAGCAGTTCCTC.

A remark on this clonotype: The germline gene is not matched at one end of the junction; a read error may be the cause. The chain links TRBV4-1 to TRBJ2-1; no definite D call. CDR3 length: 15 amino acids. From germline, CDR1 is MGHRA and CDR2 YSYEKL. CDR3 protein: CASSQDRVGRNEKFF. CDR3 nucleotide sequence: TGCGCCAGCAGCCAAGATAGGGTAGGGCGCAATGAGAAGTTCTTC.

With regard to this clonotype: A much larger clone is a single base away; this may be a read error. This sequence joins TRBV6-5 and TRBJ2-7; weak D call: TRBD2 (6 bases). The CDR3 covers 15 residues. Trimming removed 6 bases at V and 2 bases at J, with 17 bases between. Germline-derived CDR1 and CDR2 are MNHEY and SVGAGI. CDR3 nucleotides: TGTGCCAGCAGCTTAGGGGCCGCGGGACCCTACGAGCAGTACTTC. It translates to CASSLGAAGPYEQYF.

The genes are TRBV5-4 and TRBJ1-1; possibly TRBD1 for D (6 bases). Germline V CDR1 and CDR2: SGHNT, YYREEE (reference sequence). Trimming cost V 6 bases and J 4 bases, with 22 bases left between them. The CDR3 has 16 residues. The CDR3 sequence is CASISRGTKGVTEAFF. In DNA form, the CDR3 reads TGTGCCAGCATCTCTAGGGGGACTAAGGGGGTCACTGAAGCTTTCTTT.

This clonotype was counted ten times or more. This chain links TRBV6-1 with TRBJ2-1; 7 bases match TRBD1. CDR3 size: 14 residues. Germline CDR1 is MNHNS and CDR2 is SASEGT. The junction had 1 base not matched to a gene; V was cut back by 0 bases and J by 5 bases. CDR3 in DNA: TGTGCCAGCAGTGAAGCAGGACAGGACAATGAGCAGTTCTTC. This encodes CASSEAGQDNEQFF.

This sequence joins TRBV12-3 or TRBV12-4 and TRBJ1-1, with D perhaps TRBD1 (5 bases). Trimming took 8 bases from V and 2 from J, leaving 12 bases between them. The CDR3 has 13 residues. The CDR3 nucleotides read TGTGCCAGCGGTAGGCAGGGCAACACTGAAGCTTTCTTT. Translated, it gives CASGRQGNTEAFF.

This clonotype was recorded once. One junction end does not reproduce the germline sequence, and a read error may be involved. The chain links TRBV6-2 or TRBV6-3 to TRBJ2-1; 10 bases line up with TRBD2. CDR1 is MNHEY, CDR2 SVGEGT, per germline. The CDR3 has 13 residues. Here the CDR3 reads CASSLAGANEPFF. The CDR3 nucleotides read TGTGCCAGCAGTCTAGCGGGAGCCAATGAGCCGTTCTTC.

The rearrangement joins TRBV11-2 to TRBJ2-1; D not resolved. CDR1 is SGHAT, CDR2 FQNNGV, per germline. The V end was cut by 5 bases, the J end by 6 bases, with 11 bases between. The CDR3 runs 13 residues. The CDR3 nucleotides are TGTGCCAGCAGCCCACGAATACGCAATGAGCAGTTCTTC. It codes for CASSPRIRNEQFF.

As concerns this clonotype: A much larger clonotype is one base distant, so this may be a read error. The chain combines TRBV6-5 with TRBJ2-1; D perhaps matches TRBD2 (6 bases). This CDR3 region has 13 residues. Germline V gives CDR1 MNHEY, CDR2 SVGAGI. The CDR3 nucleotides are TGTTCCAGCAGTTACTCTCCGGGGGATGAGCAGTTCTTC. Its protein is CSSSYSPGDEQFF.

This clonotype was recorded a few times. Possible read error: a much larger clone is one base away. The CDR3, as DNA: TGTGCCAGCAGTTACCAGGGAGAGACCCAGTACTTC. Translating it yields CASSYQGETQYF. V and J are TRBV6-6 and TRBJ2-5; D might be TRBD1 (5 bases). V dropped 2 bases and J dropped 4 bases, with 5 bases sitting between them. Per the germline V gene, CDR1 is MNHNY and CDR2 is SVGAGI (reference sequence). The CDR3 covers 12 residues.

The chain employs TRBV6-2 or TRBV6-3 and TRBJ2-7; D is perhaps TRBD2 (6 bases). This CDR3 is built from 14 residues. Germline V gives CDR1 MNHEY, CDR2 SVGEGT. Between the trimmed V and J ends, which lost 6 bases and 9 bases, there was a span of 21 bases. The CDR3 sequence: CASRPSGRMGVQYF. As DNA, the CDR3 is TGTGCCAGCAGACCGAGCGGGCGGATGGGCGTGCAGTACTTC.

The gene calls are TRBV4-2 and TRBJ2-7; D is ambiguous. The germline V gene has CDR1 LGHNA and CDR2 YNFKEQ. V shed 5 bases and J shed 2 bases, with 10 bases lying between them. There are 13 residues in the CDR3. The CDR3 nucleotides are TGTGCCAGCAGCTTAGGGTCAACCTACGAGCAGTACTTC. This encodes CASSLGSTYEQYF.

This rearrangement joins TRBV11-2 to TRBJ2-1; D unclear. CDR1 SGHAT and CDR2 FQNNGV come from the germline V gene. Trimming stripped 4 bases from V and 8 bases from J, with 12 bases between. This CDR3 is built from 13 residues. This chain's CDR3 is CASSSFPIHEQFF. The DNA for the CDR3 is TGTGCCAGCAGCTCGTTCCCAATACATGAGCAGTTCTTC.

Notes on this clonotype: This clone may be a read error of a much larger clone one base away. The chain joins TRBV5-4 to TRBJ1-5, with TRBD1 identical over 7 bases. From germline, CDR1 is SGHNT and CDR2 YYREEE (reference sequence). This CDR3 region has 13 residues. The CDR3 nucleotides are TGTGCCAGCAGTGAACAGGGGAATCAGCTCCAGCATTTT. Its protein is CASSEQGNQLQHF.

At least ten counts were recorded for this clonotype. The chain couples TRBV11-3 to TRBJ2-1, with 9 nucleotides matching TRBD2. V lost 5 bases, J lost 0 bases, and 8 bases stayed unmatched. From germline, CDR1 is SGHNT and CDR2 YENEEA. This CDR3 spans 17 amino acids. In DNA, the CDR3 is TGTGCCAGCAGCCCGACTAGCGGACCTAGCTCCTACAATGAGCAGTTCTTC. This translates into CASSPTSGPSSYNEQFF.

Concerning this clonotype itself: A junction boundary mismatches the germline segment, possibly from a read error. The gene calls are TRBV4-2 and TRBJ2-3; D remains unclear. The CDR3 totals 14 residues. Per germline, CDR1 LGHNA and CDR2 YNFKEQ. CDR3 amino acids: CASNQESLGDTQYF. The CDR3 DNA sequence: TGTGCCAGCAACCAAGAGTCATTAGGAGATACGCAGTATTTT.

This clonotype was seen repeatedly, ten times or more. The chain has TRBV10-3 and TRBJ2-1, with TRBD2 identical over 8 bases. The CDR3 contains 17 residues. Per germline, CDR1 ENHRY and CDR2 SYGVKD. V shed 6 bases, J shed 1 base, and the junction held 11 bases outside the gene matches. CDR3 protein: CAIRAQGIAGSYNEQFF. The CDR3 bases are TGTGCCATCAGGGCCCAGGGGATAGCGGGGTCCTACAATGAGCAGTTCTTC.